These 26 T cell receptor beta chains were all obtained from the same sample, sequenced in a study of early T cells in non-severe SARS-CoV-2 infection. TCRdb recomputed calls from the 5' RACE reads with MiXCR, one row per CDR3 protein. The table records roughly 80,000 distinct CDR3 sequences, approximately 11% of them present only once. This material consisted of whole blood, taken at baseline. All receptors derive from an adult who was a healthcare worker with PCR-confirmed SARS-CoV-2 infection or an uninfected control (not recorded which).

This clonotype appeared a few times. V gene TRBV3-1 combines with J gene TRBJ1-6; D gene unclear. The length of the CDR3 is 14 residues. Germline V lookup: CDR1 LGHDT, CDR2 YNNKEL (reference sequence). V was trimmed by 4 bases and J by 0 bases, leaving 4 bases between them. The CDR3 here is CASSPSSYNSPLHF. CDR3 sequence (DNA): TGTGCCAGCAGCCCTAGCTCCTATAATTCACCCCTCCACTTT.

This clonotype was seen a handful of times. The genes are TRBV6-5 and TRBJ1-2, with 9 bases matching TRBD1. Germline V gives CDR1 MNHEY, CDR2 SVGAGI. CDR3 length: 16 residues. V was pared by 2 bases and J by 8 bases, with 12 bases of the junction left unmatched. The CDR3 bases are TGTGCCAGCAGTTACACCATTGACAGGGGGATGCAAGGCTACACCTTC. Translated: CASSYTIDRGMQGYTF.

This clonotype was seen ten or more times. The genes are TRBV5-4 and TRBJ2-1; 13 positions agree with TRBD2. The J segment lost 0 bases and the V segment lost 3 bases, leaving 12 bases of the junction unmatched. The length of the CDR3 is 20 residues. Germline-derived CDR1 and CDR2 are SGHNT and YYREEE (reference sequence). As DNA, the CDR3 is TGTGCCAGCAGCTACGGGGGGGGACTAGCGGGATACCGCTCCTACAATGAGCAGTTCTTC. Translating gives CASSYGGGLAGYRSYNEQFF.

This clonotype is medium-sized. The J gene is TRBJ2-1, the V gene TRBV6-4, with TRBD2 matching 9 bases. Germline V gene data show CDR1 as MRHNA and CDR2 as SNTAGT. V shed 0 bases and J 4 bases; nucleotides not matched to a gene: 4. This CDR3 has 16 residues. The CDR3 sequence is CASSDSGGGDYNEQFF. DNA for the CDR3: TGTGCCAGCAGTGACTCGGGCGGGGGGGATTACAATGAGCAGTTCTTC.

The table lists this clonotype with many counts. The rearrangement links TRBV5-5 to TRBJ2-1; 8 positions agree with TRBD2. The CDR3 is 16 amino acids. Germline CDR1 and CDR2: SGHKS and YYEKEE (reference sequence). Trimming took 3 bases from V and 0 from J; bases not matched to a gene: 5. In DNA form, the CDR3 reads TGTGCCAGCAGCTGGACTAGCCCCCTCTCCTACAATGAGCAGTTCTTC. It specifies CASSWTSPLSYNEQFF. Full variable domain (outside the CDR3, taken from reference TRBV5-5 and TRBJ2-1): DAGVTQSPTHLIKTRGQQVTLRCSPISGHKSVSWYQQVLGQGPQFIFQYYEKEERGRGNFPDRFSARQFPNYSSELNVNALLLGDSALYLCASSWTSPLSYNEQFFGPGTRLTVL.

This clonotype has only a few counts. This chain connects TRBV7-9 to TRBJ2-5; D is possibly TRBD1 or TRBD2 (5 bases each). The CDR3 is 18 amino acids. Germline V gives CDR1 SEHNR, CDR2 FQNEAQ (reference sequence). V was trimmed by 1 base and J by 5 bases, leaving 23 bases between them. The CDR3 loop is CASSLEGTLISSFETQYF. For the CDR3, the DNA is TGTGCCAGCAGCTTAGAAGGGACCCTTATTAGTTCGTTTGAGACCCAGTACTTC.

This chain links TRBV29-1 with TRBJ2-3; 9 positions agree with TRBD2. The germline CDR1 and CDR2 sequences are SQVTM and ANQGSEA. The CDR3 has 14 residues. V lost 7 bases and J lost 1; bases outside the gene matches: 6. The CDR3 coding sequence is TGCAGCGGCAGCGGGAGGCAAGGCACAGATACGCAGTATTTT. Its protein is CSGSGRQGTDTQYF.

The chain recombines TRBV5-1 with TRBJ1-6, with D perhaps TRBD1 (6 bases). Per the germline V gene, CDR1 is SGHRS and CDR2 is YFSETQ. V lost 0 bases and J lost 14, with 18 bases in between. The CDR3 is made up of 15 amino acids. This chain's CDR3 is CASSLDRAQGRALHF. The CDR3 nucleotides read TGCGCCAGCAGCTTGGACAGGGCCCAGGGACGAGCCCTCCACTTT.

The chain's CDR3 is CASSLMQVNTEAFF. The CDR3 DNA sequence: TGCGCCAGCAGCTTGATGCAGGTGAACACTGAAGCTTTCTTT. The chain combines TRBV5-1 with TRBJ1-1; D ambiguous. The CDR3 covers 14 residues. Trimming stripped 1 base from V and 0 bases from J, with 7 bases between. The germline gives CDR1 SGHRS, CDR2 YFSETQ. The full variable domain, in which reference TRBV5-1 and TRBJ1-1 provide the parts outside the CDR3, is KAGVTQTPRYLIKTRGQQVTLSCSPISGHRSVSWYQQTPGQGLQFLFEYFSETQRNKGNFPGRFSGRQFSNSRSEMNVSTLELGDSALYLCASSLMQVNTEAFFGQGTRLTVV.

This clonotype has a handful of counts. This sequence joins TRBV29-1 and TRBJ2-5; D gene unclear. CDR1 is SQVTM and CDR2 is ANQGSEA in the germline V gene. The CDR3 totals 12 residues. V was clipped by 2 bases and J by 2 bases, with 6 bases between them. CDR3 region: CSVELDQETQYF. The CDR3 DNA reads TGCAGCGTTGAACTGGATCAAGAGACCCAGTACTTC.

The table lists this clonotype with a few counts. J is TRBJ2-1 and V is TRBV29-1; D assignment may be TRBD1 or TRBD2 (5 bases each). V was clipped by 0 bases and J by 0 bases, with 15 bases between them. CDR1 is SQVTM and CDR2 is ANQGSEA in the germline V gene. The CDR3 is 17 residues long. For the CDR3, the DNA is TGCAGCGTTGAAGATCGTCACGGGACCACCTCCTACAATGAGCAGTTCTTC. The encoded protein is CSVEDRHGTTSYNEQFF.

This sequence joins TRBV9 and TRBJ2-2; TRBD1 is a possible D gene (7 bases). The V and J ends lost 5 bases and 5 bases respectively, with 13 bases between them. CDR3 size: 14 residues. The germline V gene has CDR1 SGDLS and CDR2 YYNGEE. For the CDR3, the DNA is TGTGCCAGCAGACCGACAGGGAGGACCGGGGAGCTGTTTTTT. Its translation: CASRPTGRTGELFF.

This clonotype has at least ten counts. The rearrangement uses TRBV11-2 and TRBJ2-1; no firm D call. The CDR3 is made up of 16 amino acids. Germline V gene sequence: CDR1 SGHAT, CDR2 FQNNGV. Trimming left V 4 bases short and J 4 bases short, with 17 bases between. The CDR3 region is CASSSSGPLGYNEQFF. In DNA, the CDR3 is TGTGCCAGCAGCTCCTCCGGTCCGTTGGGGTACAATGAGCAGTTCTTC.

This clonotype was recorded many times. V usage is TRBV11-2 and J usage is TRBJ2-3; D tentatively reads TRBD1 or TRBD2 (7 bases each). The CDR3 sequence is 17 residues long. The V and J ends lost 5 bases and 4 bases respectively, with 22 bases between them. The V gene's germline CDR1 is SGHAT and CDR2 FQNNGV. In nucleotides, the CDR3 is TGTGCCAGCAGCCGCAGGGGGGGAGGGGCAGGCTCAGATACGCAGTATTTT. Translation gives CASSRRGGGAGSDTQYF.

The chain is built from TRBV19 and TRBJ2-3; D unresolved. The V and J ends lost 7 bases and 4 bases respectively, with 6 bases between them. This CDR3 spans 11 amino acids. Germline values: CDR1 LNHDA, CDR2 SQIVND (reference sequence). DNA of the CDR3: TGTGCCAGTATAGAGGCAGATACGCAGTATTTT. Translation gives CASIEADTQYF. The whole variable domain, filled in from reference TRBV19 and TRBJ2-3, reads DGGITQSPKYLFRKEGQNVTLSCEQNLNHDAMYWYRQDPGQGLRLIYYSQIVNDFQKGDIAEGYSVSREKKESFPLTVTSAQKNPTAFYLCASIEADTQYFGPGTRLTVL.

This clonotype was picked up a small number of times. The rearrangement links TRBV3-1 to TRBJ1-1; D is unclear. CDR3 size: 14 residues. Trimming left V 2 bases short and J 4 bases short, with 11 bases between. CDR1 is LGHDT and CDR2 is YNNKEL in the germline V gene (reference sequence). The CDR3 here is CASSQRVETTEAFF. In DNA, the CDR3 is TGTGCCAGCAGCCAAAGGGTGGAGACCACTGAAGCTTTCTTT.

The chain joins TRBV29-1 to TRBJ2-3; 11 positions agree with TRBD2. CDR1 is SQVTM and CDR2 is ANQGSEA in the germline V gene. This CDR3 spans 15 amino acids. Trimming at V came to 4 bases and at J to 1 base, leaving 4 bases not matched to a gene. CDR3 protein: CSVVTSGGRTDTQYF. CDR3 DNA: TGCAGCGTTGTAACTAGCGGGGGACGCACAGATACGCAGTATTTT.

This sequence joins TRBV28 and TRBJ2-1; D not resolved. Trimming removed 6 bases from V and 3 bases from J, with 6 bases in between. Germline V CDR1 and CDR2: MDHEN, SYDVKM. The CDR3 consists of 12 residues. The CDR3 region is CASSSLYNEQFF. In DNA, the CDR3 is TGTGCCAGCAGCTCTCTCTACAATGAGCAGTTCTTC.

V is TRBV6-6 and J is TRBJ1-5; D gene uncertain. The germline V and J ends were trimmed by 5 bases and 7 bases, with 6 bases remaining between them. The CDR3 is made up of 11 amino acids. Germline values: CDR1 MNHNY, CDR2 SVGAGI (reference sequence). The CDR3 reads CASSTGQPQHF. CDR3 DNA: TGTGCCAGCAGTACCGGGCAGCCCCAGCATTTT.

This clonotype was found many times. The gene calls are TRBV5-1 and TRBJ2-5; 13 nucleotides line up with TRBD2. There are 16 residues in the CDR3. Germline V CDR1 and CDR2: SGHRS, YFSETQ. Germline trimming cut 4 bases from V and 4 bases from J; bases unmatched to any gene: 7. Here the CDR3 reads CASSPGTSGVRETQYF. In nucleotides, the CDR3 is TGCGCCAGCAGCCCCGGGACTAGCGGGGTGAGAGAGACCCAGTACTTC.

This clonotype was picked up a small number of times. This chain joins TRBV7-2 and TRBJ2-1; 7 bases fit TRBD1. The germline V gene has CDR1 SGHTA and CDR2 FQGNSA. There are 16 residues in the CDR3. The V segment lost 0 bases and the J segment 2 bases; nucleotides outside the gene matches: 4. CDR3 residues: CASSLAPGQAYNEQFF. The CDR3 nucleotides read TGTGCCAGCAGCTTAGCGCCAGGACAGGCCTACAATGAGCAGTTCTTC.

The chain couples TRBV7-2 to TRBJ2-3, with D possibly TRBD2 on 5 matching bases. V gave up 3 bases and J gave up 1 base, with 11 bases separating them. The CDR3 sequence is 15 residues long. Germline assignment: CDR1 SGHTA and CDR2 FQGNSA. The CDR3 reads CASSFEGIRTDTQYF. CDR3 DNA: TGTGCCAGCAGCTTTGAGGGAATTCGCACAGATACGCAGTATTTT.

At least ten counts were recorded for this clonotype. V usage is TRBV19 and J usage is TRBJ1-5; unclear D gene. V dropped 6 bases and J dropped 3 bases, with 6 bases sitting between them. The CDR3 has 12 residues. The germline gives CDR1 LNHDA, CDR2 SQIVND (reference sequence). CDR3 sequence reads: CASSRNNQPQHF. CDR3 in DNA: TGTGCCAGTAGCCGAAACAATCAGCCCCAGCATTTT.

This clonotype was seen a few times. CDR3 nucleotide sequence: TGTGCCACGGTGACAGGGCCAACTAGAAACACCATATATTTT. This codes for CATVTGPTRNTIYF. The rearrangement links TRBV28 to TRBJ1-3; 7 nucleotides match TRBD1. V was clipped by 10 bases and J by 5 bases; unmatched bases: 11. The CDR3 is made up of 14 amino acids. The germline V gene encodes CDR1 MDHEN and CDR2 SYDVKM.

The chain employs TRBV18 and TRBJ1-3; 7 nucleotides match TRBD1. The V gene end was trimmed by 3 bases and the J gene end by 4 bases; junction bases not matched to a gene: 12. Germline CDR1 is KGHSH and CDR2 is LQKENI. The CDR3 covers 17 residues. The CDR3 loop reads CASSPTRTGTAGNTIYF. CDR3 DNA sequence: TGTGCCAGCTCACCCACTCGAACAGGGACAGCCGGAAACACCATATATTTT.

This clonotype was detected many times. The chain employs TRBV6-2 or TRBV6-3 and TRBJ2-7; D is ambiguous. V was pared by 6 bases and J by 7 bases, with 13 bases between. Germline assignment: CDR1 MNHEY and CDR2 SVGEGT. CDR3 length: 12 residues. The CDR3 DNA reads as TGTGCCAGCAGCCTCGAACTATGGGAGCAGTACTTC. Its translation: CASSLELWEQYF.